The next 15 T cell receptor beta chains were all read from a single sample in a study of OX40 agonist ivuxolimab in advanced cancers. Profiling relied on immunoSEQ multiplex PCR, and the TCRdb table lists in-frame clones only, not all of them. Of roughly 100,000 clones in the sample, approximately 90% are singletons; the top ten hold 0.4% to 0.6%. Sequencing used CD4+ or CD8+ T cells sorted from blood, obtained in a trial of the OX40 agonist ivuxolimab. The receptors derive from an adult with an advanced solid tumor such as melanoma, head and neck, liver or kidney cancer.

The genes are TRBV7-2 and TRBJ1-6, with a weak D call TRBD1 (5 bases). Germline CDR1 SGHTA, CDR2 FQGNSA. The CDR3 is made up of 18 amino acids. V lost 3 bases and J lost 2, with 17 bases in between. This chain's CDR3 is CASSLTGLFSAYNSPLHF. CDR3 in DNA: TGTGCCAGCAGCTTGACGGGACTCTTCTCCGCCTATAATTCACCCCTCCACTTT.

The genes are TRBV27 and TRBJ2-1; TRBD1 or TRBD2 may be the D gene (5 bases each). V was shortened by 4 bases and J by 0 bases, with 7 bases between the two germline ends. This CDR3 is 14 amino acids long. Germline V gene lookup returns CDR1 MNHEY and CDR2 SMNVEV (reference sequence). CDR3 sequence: CASSWDGSYNEQFF. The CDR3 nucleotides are TGTGCCAGCAGTTGGGACGGCTCCTACAATGAGCAGTTCTTC.

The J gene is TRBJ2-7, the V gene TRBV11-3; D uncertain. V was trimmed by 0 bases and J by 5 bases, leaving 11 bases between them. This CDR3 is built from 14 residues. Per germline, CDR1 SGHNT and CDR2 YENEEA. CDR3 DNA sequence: TGTGCCAGCAGCTTAGATTCGGCGGTCCACGAGCAGTACTTC. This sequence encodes CASSLDSAVHEQYF. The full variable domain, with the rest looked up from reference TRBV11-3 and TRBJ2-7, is EAGVVQSPRYKIIEKKQPVAFWCNPISGHNTLYWYLQNLGQGPELLIRYENEEAVDDSQLPKDRFSAERLKGVDSTLKIQPAELGDSAVYLCASSLDSAVHEQYFGPGTRLTVT.

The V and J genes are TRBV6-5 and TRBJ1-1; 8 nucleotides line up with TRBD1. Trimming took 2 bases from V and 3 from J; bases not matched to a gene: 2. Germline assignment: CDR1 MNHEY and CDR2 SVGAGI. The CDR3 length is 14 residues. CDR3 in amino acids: CASSYMDRDTEAFF. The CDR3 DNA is TGTGCCAGCAGTTACATGGACAGGGACACTGAAGCTTTCTTT.

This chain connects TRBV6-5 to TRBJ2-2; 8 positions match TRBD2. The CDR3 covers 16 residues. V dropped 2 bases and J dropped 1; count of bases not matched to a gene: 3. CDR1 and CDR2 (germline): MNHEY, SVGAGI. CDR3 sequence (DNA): TGTGCCAGCAGTTACGGCGGGGGGTTGAACACCGGGGAGCTGTTTTTT. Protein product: CASSYGGGLNTGELFF.

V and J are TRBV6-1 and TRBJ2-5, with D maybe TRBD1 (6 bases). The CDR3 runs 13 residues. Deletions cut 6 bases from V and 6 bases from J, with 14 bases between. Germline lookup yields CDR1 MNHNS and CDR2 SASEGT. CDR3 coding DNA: TGTGCCAGCAGCACAGGGATCCTACAGACCCAGTACTTC. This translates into CASSTGILQTQYF.

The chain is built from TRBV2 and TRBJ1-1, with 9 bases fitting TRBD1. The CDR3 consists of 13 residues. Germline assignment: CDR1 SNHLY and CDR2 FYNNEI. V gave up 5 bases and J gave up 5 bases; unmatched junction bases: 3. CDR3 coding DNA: TGTGCCAGCAGTCTCGACAGGGGGACTGAAGCTTTCTTT. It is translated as CASSLDRGTEAFF.

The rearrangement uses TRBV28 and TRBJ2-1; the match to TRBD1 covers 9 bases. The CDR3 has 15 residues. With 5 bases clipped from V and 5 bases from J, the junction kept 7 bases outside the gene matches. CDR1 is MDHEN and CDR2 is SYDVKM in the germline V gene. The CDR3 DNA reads TGTGCCAGCAGTCTCGGACAGGGGACTAACAATGAGCAGTTCTTC. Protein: CASSLGQGTNNEQFF.

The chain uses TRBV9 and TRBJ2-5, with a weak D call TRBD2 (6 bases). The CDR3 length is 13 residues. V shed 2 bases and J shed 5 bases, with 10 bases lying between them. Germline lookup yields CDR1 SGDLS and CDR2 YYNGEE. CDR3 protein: CASSVWSGETQYF. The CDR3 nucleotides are TGTGCCAGCAGCGTGTGGAGCGGGGAGACCCAGTACTTC.

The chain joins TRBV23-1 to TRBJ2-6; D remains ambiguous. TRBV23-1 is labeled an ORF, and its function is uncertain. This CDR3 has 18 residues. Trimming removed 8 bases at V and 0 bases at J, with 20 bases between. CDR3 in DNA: TGCGCCAGCGAGACTCCGAGGAGAGCCTTCTCTGGGGCCAACGTCCTGACTTTC. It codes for CASETPRRAFSGANVLTF.

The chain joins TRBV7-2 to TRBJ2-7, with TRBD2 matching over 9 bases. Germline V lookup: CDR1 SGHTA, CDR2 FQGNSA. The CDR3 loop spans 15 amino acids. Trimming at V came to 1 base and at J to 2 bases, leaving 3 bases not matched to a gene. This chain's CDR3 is CASSLGGGGAYEQYF. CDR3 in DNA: TGTGCCAGCAGCTTAGGAGGCGGGGGGGCCTACGAGCAGTACTTC.

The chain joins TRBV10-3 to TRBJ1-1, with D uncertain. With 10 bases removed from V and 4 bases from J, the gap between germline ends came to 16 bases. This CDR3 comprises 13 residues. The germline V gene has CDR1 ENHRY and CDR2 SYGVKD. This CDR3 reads CATRTAGGTEAFF. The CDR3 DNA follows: TGTGCCACAAGAACCGCAGGTGGCACTGAAGCTTTCTTT.

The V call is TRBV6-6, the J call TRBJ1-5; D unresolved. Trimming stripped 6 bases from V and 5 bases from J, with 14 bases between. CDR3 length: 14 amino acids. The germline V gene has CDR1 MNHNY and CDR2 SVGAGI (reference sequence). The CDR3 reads CASSRSSGDQPQHF. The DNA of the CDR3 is TGTGCCAGCAGCCGATCCTCCGGGGATCAGCCCCAGCATTTT.

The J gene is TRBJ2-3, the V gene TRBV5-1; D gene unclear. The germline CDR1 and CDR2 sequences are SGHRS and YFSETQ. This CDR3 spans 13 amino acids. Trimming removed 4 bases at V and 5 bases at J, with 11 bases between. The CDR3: CASSAQWGDTQYF. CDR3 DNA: TGCGCCAGCAGCGCTCAATGGGGAGATACGCAGTATTTT.

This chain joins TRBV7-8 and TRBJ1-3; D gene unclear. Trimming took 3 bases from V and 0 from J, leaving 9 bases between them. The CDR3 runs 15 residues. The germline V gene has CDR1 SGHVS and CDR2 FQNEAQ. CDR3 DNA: TGTGCCAGCAGCTTTAAGATGGACTCTGGAAACACCATATATTTT. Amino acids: CASSFKMDSGNTIYF.